This T cell receptor beta chain appears in the sequencing data of a study of cytomegalovirus exposure and HLA in healthy donors. Researchers ran the PCR with 60 Vbeta and 13 Jbeta primers. Sequenced by immunoSEQ multiplex PCR; TCRdb stores in-frame clones only, minus some. The sample holds 100,000 to 150,000 clones. Whole-study findings and limits: Links to common viral pathogens appeared, in a later analysis, for several of the most significant clusters. In a later analysis, specific HLA alleles were associated with approximately 17,000 TCR beta sequences at a 0.05 false discovery rate. The investigators catalogued some 160 TCR beta chains as cytomegalovirus-associated.

A word on this clone: What it recognizes is unknown.

Source material: PBMCs. The clonotype comes from a man younger than 35 in good health and CMV-seronegative.

Written as DNA, the CDR3 is TGTGCCAGCTCACCACCGGAGACAGGGGGCGACTACGAGCAGTACTTC. It is translated as CASSPPETGGDYEQYF. The chain joins TRBV18 to TRBJ2-7; 10 bases fit TRBD1. J was trimmed by 3 bases and V by 0 bases; bases with no gene match: 5. The CDR3 length is 16 residues. Germline assignment: CDR1 KGHSH and CDR2 LQKENI.